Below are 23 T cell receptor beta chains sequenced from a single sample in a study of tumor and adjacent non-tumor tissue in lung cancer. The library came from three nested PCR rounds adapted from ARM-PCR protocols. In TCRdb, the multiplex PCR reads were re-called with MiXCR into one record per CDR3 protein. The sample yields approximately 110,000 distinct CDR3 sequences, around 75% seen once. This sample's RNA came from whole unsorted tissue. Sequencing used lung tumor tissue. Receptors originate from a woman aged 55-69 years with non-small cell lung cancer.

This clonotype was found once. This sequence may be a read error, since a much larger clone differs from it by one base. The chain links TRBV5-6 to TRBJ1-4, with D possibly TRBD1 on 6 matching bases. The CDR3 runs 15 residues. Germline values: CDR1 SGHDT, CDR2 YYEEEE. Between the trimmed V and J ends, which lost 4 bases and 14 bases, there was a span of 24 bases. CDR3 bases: TGTGCCAGCAGCCCCCTGGACAGTCTCCCGTTTGTTCTGTTTTTT. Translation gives CASSPLDSLPFVLFF.

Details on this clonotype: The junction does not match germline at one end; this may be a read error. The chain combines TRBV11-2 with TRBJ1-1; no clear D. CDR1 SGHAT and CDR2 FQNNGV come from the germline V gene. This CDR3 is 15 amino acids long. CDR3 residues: CASSLEPGLNTEALF. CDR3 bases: TGTGCCAGCAGCTTAGAGCCAGGACTCAACACTGAAGCTCTCTTT.

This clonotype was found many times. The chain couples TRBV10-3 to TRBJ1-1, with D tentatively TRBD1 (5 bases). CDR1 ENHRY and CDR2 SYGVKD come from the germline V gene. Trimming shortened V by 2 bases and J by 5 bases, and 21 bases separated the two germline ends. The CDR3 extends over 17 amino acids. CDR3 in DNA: TGTGCCATCAGTGAGCCAATGGGACTTACTTTAGAGACTGAAGCTTTCTTT. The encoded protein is CAISEPMGLTLETEAFF.

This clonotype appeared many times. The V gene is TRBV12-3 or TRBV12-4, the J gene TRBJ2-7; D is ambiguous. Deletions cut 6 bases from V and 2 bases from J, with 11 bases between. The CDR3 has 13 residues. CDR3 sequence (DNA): TGTGCCAGCAGCAGGACGGAAACCTACGAGCAGTACTTC. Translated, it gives CASSRTETYEQYF.

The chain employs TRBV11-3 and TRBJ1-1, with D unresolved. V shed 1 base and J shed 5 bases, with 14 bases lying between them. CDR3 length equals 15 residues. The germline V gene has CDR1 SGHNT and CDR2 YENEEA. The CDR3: CASSLGSGRDTEAFF. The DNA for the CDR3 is TGTGCCAGCAGCTTAGGTTCGGGGAGAGATACTGAAGCTTTCTTT.

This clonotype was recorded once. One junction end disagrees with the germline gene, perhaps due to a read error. The CDR3 reads CTSSQEVAGGRRNMQYF. The CDR3 region has the DNA TGCACCAGCAGCCAAGAAGTTGCGGGGGGGAGGCGGAATATGCAGTATTTT. The rearrangement uses TRBV4-3 and TRBJ2-3; TRBD2 matches at 9 bases. Germline V gene lookup returns CDR1 LGHNA and CDR2 YSLEER. CDR3 length: 17 residues.

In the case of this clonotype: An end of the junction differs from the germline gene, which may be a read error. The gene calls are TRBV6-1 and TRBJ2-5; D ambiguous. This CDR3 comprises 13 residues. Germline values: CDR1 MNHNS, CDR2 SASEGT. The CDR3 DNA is TGTGCCAACAGTGAGCAGAGGAAAGAGACCCAGTACTTC. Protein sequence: CANSEQRKETQYF.

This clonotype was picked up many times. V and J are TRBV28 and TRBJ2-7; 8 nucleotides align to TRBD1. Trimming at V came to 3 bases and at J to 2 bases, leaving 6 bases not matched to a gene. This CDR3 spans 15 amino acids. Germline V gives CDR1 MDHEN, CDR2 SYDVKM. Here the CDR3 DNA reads TGTGCCAGCAGTTTCCGGGACAGGTGGACCTACGAGCAGTACTTC. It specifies CASSFRDRWTYEQYF.

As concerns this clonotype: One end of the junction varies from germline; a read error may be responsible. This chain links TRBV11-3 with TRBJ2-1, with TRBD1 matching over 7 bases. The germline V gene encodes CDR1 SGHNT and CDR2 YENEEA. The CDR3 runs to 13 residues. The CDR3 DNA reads TGTGCCAGCAGCTTAGTGGGACAGTGGGATGCGTACTTC. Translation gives CASSLVGQWDAYF.

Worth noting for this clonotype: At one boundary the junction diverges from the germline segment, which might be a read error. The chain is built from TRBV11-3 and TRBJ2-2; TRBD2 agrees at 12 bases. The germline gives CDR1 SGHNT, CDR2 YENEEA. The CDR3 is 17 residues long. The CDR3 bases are TGTGTCAGCAGACCGCGACTAGCGGGAGAATCCACAGGGGAGCTGTTTTTT. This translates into CVSRPRLAGESTGELFF. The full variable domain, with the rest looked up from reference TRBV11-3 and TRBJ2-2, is EAGVVQSPRYKIIEKKQPVAFWCNPISGHNTLYWYLQNLGQGPELLIRYENEEAVDDSQLPKDRFSAERLKGVDSTLKIQPAELGDSAVYLCVSRPRLAGESTGELFFGEGSRLTVL.

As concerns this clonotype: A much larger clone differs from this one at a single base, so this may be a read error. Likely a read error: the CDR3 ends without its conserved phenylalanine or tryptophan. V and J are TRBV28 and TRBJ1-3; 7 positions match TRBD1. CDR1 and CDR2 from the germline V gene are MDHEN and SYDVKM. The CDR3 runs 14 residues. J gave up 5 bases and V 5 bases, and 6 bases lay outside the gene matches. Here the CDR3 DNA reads TGTGCCAGCAGTCCACCGGGACAGAGAAACACCATATATTGT. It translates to CASSPPGQRNTIYC.

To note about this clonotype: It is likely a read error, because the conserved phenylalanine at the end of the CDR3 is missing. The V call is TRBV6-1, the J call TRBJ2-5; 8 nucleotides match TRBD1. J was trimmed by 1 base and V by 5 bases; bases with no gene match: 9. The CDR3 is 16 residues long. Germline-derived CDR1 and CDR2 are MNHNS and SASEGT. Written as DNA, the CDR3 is TGTGCCAGCAGTTTCGCCGGGACAGGTGCCCAAGAGACCCAGTACCTC. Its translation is CASSFAGTGAQETQYL.

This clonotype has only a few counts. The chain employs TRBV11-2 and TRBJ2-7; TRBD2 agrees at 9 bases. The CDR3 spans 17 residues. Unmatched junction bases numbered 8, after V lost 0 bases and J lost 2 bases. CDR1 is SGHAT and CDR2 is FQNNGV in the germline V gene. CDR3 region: CASSLDGKTSGTYEQYF. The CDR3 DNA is TGTGCCAGCAGCTTAGATGGGAAGACTAGCGGTACCTACGAGCAGTACTTC.

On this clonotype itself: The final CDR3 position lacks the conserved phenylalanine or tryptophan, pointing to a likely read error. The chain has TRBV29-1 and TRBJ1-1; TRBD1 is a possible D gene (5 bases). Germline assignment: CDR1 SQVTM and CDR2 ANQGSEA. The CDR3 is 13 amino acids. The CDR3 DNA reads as TGCACCGTTGAACGAGGGACGAGGACTGAAGCTTTCTTA. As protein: CTVERGTRTEAFL.

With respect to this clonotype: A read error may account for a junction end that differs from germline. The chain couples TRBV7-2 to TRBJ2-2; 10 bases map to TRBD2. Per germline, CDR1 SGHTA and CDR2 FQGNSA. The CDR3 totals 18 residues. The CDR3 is CASSLAGGAGGPTGELFF. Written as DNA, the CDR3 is TGTGCCAGCAGCTTAGCGGGAGGAGCGGGAGGGCCCACCGGGGAACTGTTTTTT.

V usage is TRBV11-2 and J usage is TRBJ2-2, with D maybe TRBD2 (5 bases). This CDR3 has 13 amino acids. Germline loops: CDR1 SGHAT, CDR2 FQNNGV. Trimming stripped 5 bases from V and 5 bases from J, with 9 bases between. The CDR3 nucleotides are TGTGCCAGCAGCCATCGGAGGACCGGGGAGCTGTTTTTT. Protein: CASSHRRTGELFF.

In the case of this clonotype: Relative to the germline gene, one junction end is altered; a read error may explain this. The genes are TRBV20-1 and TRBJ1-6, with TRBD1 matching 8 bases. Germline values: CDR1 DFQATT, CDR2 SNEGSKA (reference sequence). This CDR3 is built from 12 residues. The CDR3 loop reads CCPTGDNSPLHF. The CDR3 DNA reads TGCTGCCCGACAGGGGATAATTCACCTCTCCACTTT.

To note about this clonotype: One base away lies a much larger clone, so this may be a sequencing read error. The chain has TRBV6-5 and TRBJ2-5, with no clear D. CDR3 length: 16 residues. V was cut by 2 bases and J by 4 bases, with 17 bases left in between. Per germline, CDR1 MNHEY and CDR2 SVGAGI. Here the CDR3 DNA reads TGTGCCAGCAGTTACGAAGGTCGGCCCAGGTCAGAGACCCAGTACTTC. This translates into CASSYEGRPRSETQYF.

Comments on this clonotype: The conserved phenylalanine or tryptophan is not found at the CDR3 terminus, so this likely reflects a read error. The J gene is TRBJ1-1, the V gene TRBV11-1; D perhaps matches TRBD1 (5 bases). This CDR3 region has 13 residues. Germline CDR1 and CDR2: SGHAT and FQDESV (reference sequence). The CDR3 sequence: CTINRDRNTEAFY. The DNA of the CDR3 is TGTACCATCAACCGGGACCGCAACACTGAAGCTTTCTAT.

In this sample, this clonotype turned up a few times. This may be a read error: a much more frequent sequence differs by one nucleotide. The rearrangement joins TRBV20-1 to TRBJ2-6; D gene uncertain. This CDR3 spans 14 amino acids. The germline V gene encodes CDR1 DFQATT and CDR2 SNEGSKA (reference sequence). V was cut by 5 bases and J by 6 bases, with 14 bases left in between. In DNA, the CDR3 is TGCAGTGCTCCCAGGAGTGCTGTGGCCAACGTCCTGACTTTC. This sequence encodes CSAPRSAVANVLTF.

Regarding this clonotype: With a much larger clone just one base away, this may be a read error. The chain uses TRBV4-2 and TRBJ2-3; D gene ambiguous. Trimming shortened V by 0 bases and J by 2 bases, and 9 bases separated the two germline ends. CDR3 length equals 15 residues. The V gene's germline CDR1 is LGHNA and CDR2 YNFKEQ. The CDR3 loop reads CASSQDYPSTDTQYF. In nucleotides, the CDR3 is TGTGCCAGCAGCCAAGACTACCCCTCCACAGATACGCAGTATTTT.

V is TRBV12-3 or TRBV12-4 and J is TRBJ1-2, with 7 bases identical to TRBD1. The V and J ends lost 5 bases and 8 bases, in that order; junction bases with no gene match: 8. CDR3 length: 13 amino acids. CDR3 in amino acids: CASSDRVSPGYTF. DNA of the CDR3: TGTGCCAGCAGTGACAGGGTCAGTCCAGGCTACACCTTC.

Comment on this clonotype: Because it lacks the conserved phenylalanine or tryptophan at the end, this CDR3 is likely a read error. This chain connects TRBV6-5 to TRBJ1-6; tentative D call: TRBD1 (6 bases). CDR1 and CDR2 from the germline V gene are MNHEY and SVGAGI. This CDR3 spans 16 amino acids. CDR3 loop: CANSYSFGTWNSPLHL. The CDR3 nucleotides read TGTGCCAACAGTTACTCGTTCGGGACATGGAATTCACCCCTCCACTTA.